This TCR beta chain came from a study of cytomegalovirus exposure and HLA in healthy donors. Study results and limitations: It emerged from a later analysis that several of the most significant clusters appeared to be linked to common viral pathogens. For TCR beta chains, V- and J-gene trimming was later linked to a missense DCLRE1C variant. Earlier results showed most TCR beta V segments being productive about 90% or about 30% of the time. Reportedly, fewer N-insertions than the 666-donor mean appeared in an Asian-associated ancestry cluster in a later analysis.

This clone was recorded once. Its specificity is not known. Both 60 Vbeta primers and 13 Jbeta primers went into the PCR. Here immunoSEQ multiplex PCR was the method, and the copy in TCRdb shows in-frame clones only, minus some. The repertoire holds under 200,000 clones, roughly 83% seen once, with approximately 0.39% in the top ten. Sequenced input: PBMCs. The TCR was taken from a male donor in good health and CMV-seropositive.

The CDR3 loop reads CSVRSQGRETQYF. The CDR3 DNA reads TGCAGCGTCAGATCTCAGGGTCGGGAGACCCAGTACTTC. V is TRBV29-1 and J is TRBJ2-5; TRBD1 is a possible D gene (5 bases). Germline V lookup: CDR1 SQVTM, CDR2 ANQGSEA. The CDR3 loop spans 13 amino acids. With 6 bases removed from V and 5 bases from J, the gap between germline ends came to 16 bases.